This entry concerns a single T cell receptor beta chain. What it binds is unknown. The CDR3 sequence is 14 residues long. CDR1 and CDR2 (germline): DFQATT, SNEGSKA (reference sequence). Between the trimmed V and J ends, which lost 4 bases and 6 bases, there was a span of 18 bases. The data were obtained in a study of T-cell memory formation after mild COVID-19. Study outcomes and limitations: Pre-infection memory held some responding clones, suggesting pre-existing cross-reactive T cells responded. The study found balanced CD4/CD8 in clones contracting day 15 to 85 and a CD4+ lean in later expanders. Second-wave clones reaching peak frequency on day 37 lacked confirmed SARS-CoV-2 specificity. Those CD4+ clones that contracted were mainly in CM and EM (CD8+ ones in EMRA).

TCRdb reprocessed the 5' RACE reads via MiXCR and lists one record per CDR3 protein. The table has roughly 550,000 distinct CDR3 sequences, over 20% seen once. The chain employs TRBV20-1 and TRBJ1-2, with a possible D match to TRBD1 (5 bases). The sequence was collected from an adult woman who had mild COVID-19 (a few samples of this study predate the infection). Cell type and time point are not known. What was sequenced was PBMCs or a T cell subset sorted from them (not recorded which). CDR3 amino acids: CSANPYRGTDGYTF. As DNA, the CDR3 is TGCAGTGCTAACCCTTACCGCGGGACGGATGGCTACACCTTC.